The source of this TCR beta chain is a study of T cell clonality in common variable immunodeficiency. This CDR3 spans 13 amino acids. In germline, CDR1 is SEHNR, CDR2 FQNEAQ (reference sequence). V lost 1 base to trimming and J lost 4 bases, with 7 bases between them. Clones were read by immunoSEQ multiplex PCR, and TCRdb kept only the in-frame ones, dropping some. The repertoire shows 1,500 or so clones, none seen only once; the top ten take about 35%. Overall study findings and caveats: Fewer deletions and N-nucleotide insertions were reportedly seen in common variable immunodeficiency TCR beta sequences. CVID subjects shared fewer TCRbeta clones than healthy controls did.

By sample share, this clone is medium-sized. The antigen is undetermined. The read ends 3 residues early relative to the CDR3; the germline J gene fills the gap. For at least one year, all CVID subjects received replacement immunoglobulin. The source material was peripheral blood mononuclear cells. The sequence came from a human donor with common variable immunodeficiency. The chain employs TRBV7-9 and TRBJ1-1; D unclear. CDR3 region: CASSLGASTEAFF. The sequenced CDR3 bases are TGTGCCAGCAGCTTAGGGGCCAGCACTGAA.